These 17 T cell receptor beta chains originate from one sample sequenced in a study of read filtering for tumor transcriptome and immune sequencing (TCRdb year 2020). The sequencer listed for this sample is Illumina HiSeq 4000. The Immunoverse kit was used to build TCR libraries from about 400 ng RNA, with molecular barcoded adaptors covering alpha/delta and beta/gamma chains. TCRdb's own reprocessing of the public reads used fastp at Q25 and MiXCR and kept productive beta chains. Identical CDR3 proteins give one entry, which carries the most common genes and DNA. For this sample the table gives around 140,000 distinct CDR3 sequences, of which about 12% were detected only once. The ten biggest clones cover approximately 8% of the sample. Sequenced sample: a population of CD138-negative cells sorted from bone marrow. In the paper's terms, the cell subset or site label means: bone marrow mononuclear cells depleted of CD138+ plasma/myeloma cells by negative magnetic selection. The source is a donor at least 40 years old with multiple myeloma.

This clonotype was seen repeatedly, ten times or more. The chain uses TRBV24-1 and TRBJ2-1, with D tentatively TRBD2 (6 bases). This CDR3 contains 18 residues. Per the germline V gene, CDR1 is KGHDR and CDR2 is SFDVKD. With 4 bases removed from V and 0 bases from J, the gap between germline ends came to 18 bases. The chain's CDR3 is CATSDPKGTLRSYNEQFF. The CDR3 nucleotides are TGTGCCACCAGTGACCCTAAAGGGACTCTACGCTCCTACAATGAGCAGTTCTTC.

J is TRBJ1-1 and V is TRBV12-3 or TRBV12-4, with D maybe TRBD1 (5 bases). The CDR3 length is 12 residues. With 5 bases removed from V and 10 bases from J, the gap between germline ends came to 14 bases. CDR3 in DNA: TGTGCCAGCAGTCCGGGGGGACCGCGAGCTTTCTTT. Its translation: CASSPGGPRAFF.

Ten or more counts support this clonotype. The chain has TRBV5-1 and TRBJ2-1, with D uncertain. CDR1 and CDR2 from the germline V gene are SGHRS and YFSETQ. Trimming left V 0 bases short and J 4 bases short, with 8 bases between. The CDR3 totals 14 residues. The CDR3 DNA sequence: TGCGCCAGCAGCTTGGAGCCGGATTACAATGAGCAGTTCTTC. Its translation: CASSLEPDYNEQFF.

The sample holds a few counts of this clonotype. A much bigger clone sits one base away, suggesting this may be a read error. CDR3 sequence reads: CAGSQTAGHEQFF. CDR3 in DNA: TGTGCCGGCAGCCAGACGGCGGGTCATGAGCAGTTCTTC. The chain recombines TRBV7-3 with TRBJ2-1; D may be TRBD2 (5 bases). The CDR3 is 13 amino acids. The V gene's germline CDR1 is SGHTA and CDR2 FQGTGA.

This clonotype was seen just once. Only one base separates this from a far larger clonotype, so it likely reflects a read error. This chain connects TRBV7-9 to TRBJ2-7; TRBD1 is a possible D gene (5 bases). The germline V gene has CDR1 SEHNR and CDR2 FQNEAQ (reference sequence). The CDR3 runs 13 residues. Trimming took off 6 bases at V and 2 bases at J, with 11 bases between the two ends. CDR3 protein: CASSPDSAYEQYF. In DNA, the CDR3 is TGTGCCAGCAGTCCCGACAGCGCCTACGAGCAGTACTTC.

This clonotype was seen at least ten times. The chain recombines TRBV6-2 or TRBV6-3 with TRBJ1-5, with D possibly matching TRBD1 (5 bases). The CDR3 has 17 residues. Germline V gives CDR1 MNHEY, CDR2 SVGEGT. V was trimmed by 5 bases and J by 7 bases, leaving 24 bases between them. The CDR3: CASSTRVGVGEGQPQHF. CDR3 coding DNA: TGTGCCAGCAGTACGAGGGTAGGGGTGGGAGAAGGACAGCCCCAGCATTTT.

This clonotype has at least ten counts. The chain links TRBV20-1 to TRBJ2-3; D is undetermined. Per germline, CDR1 DFQATT and CDR2 SNEGSKA (reference sequence). Trimming took off 6 bases at V and 1 base at J, with 11 bases between the two ends. This CDR3 is built from 13 residues. The CDR3 DNA sequence: TGCAGTGCCCACCGCGGAGGCACAGATACGCAGTATTTT. Its protein is CSAHRGGTDTQYF.

Concerning this clonotype: Given a much more abundant clone one base away, this may be a read error. The V gene is TRBV10-2, the J gene TRBJ2-2; weak D call: TRBD2 (6 bases). CDR3 length: 13 residues. Germline V gives CDR1 WSHSY, CDR2 SAAADI. The DNA for the CDR3 is TGCGCCAGCAGGACTAGAAGGACCGGGGAGCCGTTTTTT. It specifies CASRTRRTGEPFF.

On this clonotype itself: A much larger clonotype is one base distant, so this may be a read error. The chain combines TRBV6-2 or TRBV6-3 with TRBJ1-1; D not resolved. The length of the CDR3 is 13 residues. Per the germline V gene, CDR1 is MNHEY and CDR2 is SVGEGT. Here the CDR3 reads CASSLLRNTKAFF. CDR3 nucleotide sequence: TGTGCCAGCAGTCTTCTGCGGAACACTAAAGCTTTCTTT.

Ten or more counts support this clonotype. The chain links TRBV12-3 or TRBV12-4 to TRBJ1-5; a possible D gene is TRBD1 (6 bases). Trimming pared 5 bases from V and 7 bases from J, leaving 21 bases between. The CDR3 consists of 16 residues. The CDR3 DNA sequence: TGTGCCAGCAGTCTCATCCCGGGGAGGGGGGAACAGCCCCAGCATTTT. This codes for CASSLIPGRGEQPQHF.

The sample holds many counts of this clonotype. The V and J genes are TRBV30 and TRBJ2-3, with D perhaps TRBD1 (6 bases). The V gene lost 2 bases and the J gene lost 0 bases, with 12 bases spanning the gap. CDR3 length: 15 amino acids. Germline-derived CDR1 and CDR2 are GTSNPN and SVGIG (reference sequence). CDR3 loop: CAWSPTGPSTDTQYF. The CDR3 DNA is TGTGCCTGGAGTCCTACAGGGCCCAGCACAGATACGCAGTATTTT.

This clonotype appeared many times. CDR3 nucleotide sequence: TGTGCCAGCAGTTACTCAAGGTCGGGACGGCGCGATGAGCAGTTCTTC. This translates into CASSYSRSGRRDEQFF. The V call is TRBV6-5, the J call TRBJ2-1; D possibly matches TRBD1 or TRBD2 (5 bases each). Germline CDR1 MNHEY, CDR2 SVGAGI. Trimming left V 0 bases short and J 8 bases short, with 17 bases between. The CDR3 sequence is 16 residues long.

The rearrangement joins TRBV7-7 to TRBJ2-1; TRBD2 aligns across 7 bases. V shed 4 bases, J shed 8 bases, and the junction held 14 bases outside the gene matches. The CDR3 consists of 16 residues. Germline-derived CDR1 and CDR2 are SSHAT and FNYEAQ (reference sequence). The CDR3 reads CASSSRTSGRGDEQFF. CDR3 nucleotides: TGTGCCAGCAGCTCAAGGACTAGTGGGAGAGGGGATGAGCAGTTCTTC. The full variable domain, rest sourced from reference TRBV7-7 and TRBJ2-1, is GAGVSQSPRYKVTKRGQDVTLRCDPISSHATLYWYQQALGQGPEFLTYFNYEAQPDKSGLPSDRFSAERPEGSISTLTIQRTEQRDSAMYRCASSSRTSGRGDEQFFGPGTRLTVL.

This clonotype has at least ten counts. V usage is TRBV20-1 and J usage is TRBJ2-1; 13 bases align to TRBD2. The CDR3 covers 15 residues. Unmatched junction bases numbered 6, after V lost 3 bases and J lost 7 bases. Germline CDR1 reads DFQATT; CDR2 reads SNEGSKA (reference sequence). CDR3 in DNA: TGCAGTGCTAGCTCACTAGCGGGAGGGCCGAATGAGCAGTTCTTC. Translating it yields CSASSLAGGPNEQFF.

Turning to this clonotype: Since a much larger clone is just one base distant, this may be a read error. This chain joins TRBV18 and TRBJ2-1; TRBD2 matches 9 bases. The CDR3 runs 17 residues. Germline V gene lookup returns CDR1 KGHSH and CDR2 LQKENI. The chain's CDR3 is CASSPPGSGSEYNEQSF. In DNA, the CDR3 is TGTGCCAGCTCACCACCGGGTAGCGGGAGTGAATACAATGAGCAGTCCTTC.

The V and J genes are TRBV7-9 and TRBJ2-7, with D possibly being TRBD1 (5 bases). Germline CDR1 is SEHNR and CDR2 is FQNEAQ (reference sequence). The CDR3 spans 15 residues. The germline V and J ends were trimmed by 4 bases and 8 bases, with 21 bases remaining between them. The CDR3 protein is CASSSGWAMPDKQYF. DNA for the CDR3: TGTGCCAGCAGCTCCGGATGGGCGATGCCGGACAAGCAGTACTTC.

This clonotype was recorded many times. This chain links TRBV6-1 with TRBJ2-7; D is perhaps TRBD1 or TRBD2 (5 bases each). V lost 7 bases to trimming and J lost 0 bases, with 13 bases between them. The CDR3 is 14 amino acids. Germline lookup yields CDR1 MNHNS and CDR2 SASEGT. CDR3 residues: CASTRGLSSYEQYF. CDR3 nucleotides: TGTGCCAGCACTCGGGGCCTCAGCTCCTACGAGCAGTACTTC.